The 19 T cell receptor beta chains given below trace back to one sample, sequenced in a study of long-term antiretroviral therapy in people with HIV. The authors ran the immunoSEQ assay, v3.0, at survey level. The method was immunoSEQ multiplex PCR; TCRdb's version includes in-frame clones alone and lacks a portion of them. The sample holds 15,000 to 20,000 clones, 76% seen once. The sample consisted of unsorted PBMCs, taken 0.5 years before starting antiretroviral therapy. Every receptor here comes from a woman between 50 and 59 years old with HIV.

This chain uses TRBV11-2 with TRBJ1-5, with D uncertain. The CDR3 covers 15 residues. From germline, CDR1 is SGHAT and CDR2 FQNNGV. V lost 6 bases to trimming and J lost 1 base, with 13 bases between them. This CDR3 reads CASSPSGGSNQPQHF. CDR3 sequence (DNA): TGTGCCAGCAGTCCCTCAGGAGGGAGCAATCAGCCCCAGCATTTT.

This rearrangement joins TRBV9 to TRBJ1-3; D call uncertain. Germline V gene sequence: CDR1 SGDLS, CDR2 YYNGEE. V lost 3 bases and J 3 bases, leaving 7 bases between the germline ends. This CDR3 region has 13 residues. In DNA, the CDR3 is TGTGCCAGCAGCGAACTCGGTGGAAACACCATATATTTT. Amino acid sequence: CASSELGGNTIYF. The whole variable domain, remainder taken from reference TRBV9 and TRBJ1-3, is DSGVTQTPKHLITATGQRVTLRCSPRSGDLSVYWYQQSLDQGLQFLIQYYNGEERAKGNILERFSAQQFPDLHSELNLSSLELGDSALYFCASSELGGNTIYFGEGSWLTVV.

The rearrangement joins TRBV7-9 to TRBJ2-3, with D perhaps given as TRBD1 or TRBD2 (6 bases each). CDR1 is SEHNR and CDR2 is FQNEAQ in the germline V gene (reference sequence). This CDR3 is built from 16 residues. Trimming took off 5 bases at V and 2 bases at J, with 17 bases between the two ends. CDR3 sequence (DNA): TGTGCCAGCAGCCGCTCTGTGGGGGGCTCCACAGATACGCAGTATTTT. Its protein product is CASSRSVGGSTDTQYF.

This chain uses TRBV11-2 with TRBJ2-7; a weak D match, TRBD1 (5 bases). CDR1 SGHAT and CDR2 FQNNGV come from the germline V gene. Between the trimmed V and J ends, which lost 1 base and 6 bases, there was a span of 13 bases. This CDR3 contains 14 residues. DNA for the CDR3: TGTGCCAGCAGCTTAGGTCCGACAGTCGGCGAGCAGTACGTC. Encoded protein: CASSLGPTVGEQYV.

As DNA, the CDR3 is TGTGCCAGTAATAGCGGGGGGTCAGATACGCAGTATTTT. Its protein is CASNSGGSDTQYF. V usage is TRBV2 and J usage is TRBJ2-3; 10 bases line up with TRBD2. V trimming: 9 bases; J trimming: 4 bases; junction bases outside the gene matches: 4. Germline assignment: CDR1 SNHLY and CDR2 FYNNEI. CDR3 length equals 13 residues.

This chain joins TRBV4-1 and TRBJ2-5; possible D gene TRBD1, 6 bases. V lost 3 bases, J lost 4 bases, and 18 bases lay in between. Germline V gene lookup returns CDR1 MGHRA and CDR2 YSYEKL. The CDR3 spans 16 residues. CDR3 coding DNA: TGCGCCAGCAGCCACCCGGACTCAGGGGAAGGAGAGACCCAGTACTTC. It specifies CASSHPDSGEGETQYF.

The chain links TRBV4-1 to TRBJ1-2; D remains ambiguous. The CDR3 contains 13 residues. The germline V and J ends were trimmed by 6 bases and 2 bases, with 10 bases remaining between them. Germline V gene sequence: CDR1 MGHRA, CDR2 YSYEKL. The CDR3 DNA reads as TGCGCCAGCAGTCAGGACGGCAACTATGGCTACACCTTC. Translating gives CASSQDGNYGYTF.

The chain couples TRBV18 to TRBJ2-3; D ambiguous. CDR1 KGHSH and CDR2 LQKENI come from the germline V gene. V dropped 0 bases and J dropped 2 bases, with 6 bases sitting between them. The CDR3 loop spans 14 amino acids. CDR3 DNA sequence: TGTGCCAGCTCACCACCGGGAAACACAGATACGCAGTATTTT. This sequence encodes CASSPPGNTDTQYF.

The chain is built from TRBV7-9 and TRBJ2-3, with 8 bases fitting TRBD2. With 1 base clipped from V and 1 base from J, the junction kept 10 bases outside the gene matches. CDR3 length: 18 residues. From germline, CDR1 is SEHNR and CDR2 FQNEAQ (reference sequence). CDR3 sequence reads: CASSLGGNLAGGTDTQYF. For the CDR3, the DNA is TGTGCCAGCAGCTTAGGCGGTAACCTAGCGGGCGGCACAGATACGCAGTATTTT.

The count of this clone is one. CDR3 DNA: TGCGCCAGCAGCTTGGCCCGACAGGGGCCTTATAATTCACCCCTCCACTTT. Translation gives CASSLARQGPYNSPLHF. The V call is TRBV5-1, the J call TRBJ1-6; the match to TRBD1 covers 8 bases. From germline, CDR1 is SGHRS and CDR2 YFSETQ. V was pared by 0 bases and J by 4 bases, with 6 bases of the junction left unmatched. The CDR3 is 17 residues long. The full variable domain, with the rest looked up from reference TRBV5-1 and TRBJ1-6, is KAGVTQTPRYLIKTRGQQVTLSCSPISGHRSVSWYQQTPGQGLQFLFEYFSETQRNKGNFPGRFSGRQFSNSRSEMNVSTLELGDSALYLCASSLARQGPYNSPLHFGNGTRLTVT.

The V gene is TRBV7-9, the J gene TRBJ2-1; 9 nucleotides align to TRBD1. V lost 1 base to trimming and J lost 4 bases; unmatched junction nucleotides: 5. The CDR3 runs 16 residues. Per the germline V gene, CDR1 is SEHNR and CDR2 is FQNEAQ (reference sequence). The CDR3 coding sequence is TGTGCCAGCAGCTTAGAAGGTGGGACAGGGTACAATGAGCAGTTCTTC. It yields the protein CASSLEGGTGYNEQFF. The variable domain in full, with the rest retrieved from reference TRBV7-9 and TRBJ2-1, is DTGVSQNPRHKITKRGQNVTFRCDPISEHNRLYWYRQTLGQGPEFLTYFQNEAQLEKSRLLSDRFSAERPKGSFSTLEIQRTEQGDSAMYLCASSLEGGTGYNEQFFGPGTRLTVL.

This chain uses TRBV27 with TRBJ1-1; 7 bases are a match to TRBD1. Germline trimming cut 6 bases from V and 8 bases from J; bases unmatched to any gene: 6. CDR3 length equals 12 residues. CDR1 and CDR2 from the germline V gene are MNHEY and SMNVEV (reference sequence). This CDR3 is CASSGMTGEAFF. The CDR3 coding sequence is TGTGCCAGCAGCGGGATGACAGGGGAAGCTTTCTTT.

The V gene is TRBV2, the J gene TRBJ2-7; D is possibly TRBD1 (6 bases). Germline CDR1 and CDR2: SNHLY and FYNNEI. V lost 3 bases to trimming and J lost 2 bases, with 14 bases between them. The CDR3 has 15 amino acids. CDR3: CASSESWQGTYEQYV. The CDR3 DNA sequence: TGTGCCAGCAGTGAGAGTTGGCAGGGGACCTACGAGCAGTACGTC.

This clone came up once. This sequence joins TRBV30 and TRBJ1-3; 7 nucleotides match TRBD1. Per germline, CDR1 GTSNPN and CDR2 SVGIG (reference sequence). V was pared by 8 bases and J by 0 bases, with 7 bases of the junction left unmatched. The CDR3 has 14 amino acids. CDR3 nucleotides: TGTGCCGGGACAGCAAAAGGCTCTGGAAACACCATATATTTT. Encoded protein: CAGTAKGSGNTIYF.

The chain couples TRBV27 to TRBJ2-1; D gene ambiguous. The V end lost 1 base, the J end lost 7 bases, and 5 bases lay between the germline ends. Per the germline V gene, CDR1 is MNHEY and CDR2 is SMNVEV (reference sequence). This CDR3 spans 12 amino acids. The CDR3 DNA sequence: TGTGCCAGCAGTTTATTCGGAAATGAGCAGTTCTTC. It is translated as CASSLFGNEQFF.

The chain links TRBV7-2 to TRBJ1-1, with TRBD1 matching over 7 bases. V was clipped by 3 bases and J by 8 bases; unmatched bases: 3. In germline, CDR1 is SGHTA, CDR2 FQGNSA. This CDR3 is built from 12 residues. CDR3 DNA sequence: TGTGCCAGCAGCTTGGACAGGCGAGAAGCTTTCTTT. This gives the protein CASSLDRREAFF.

The V call is TRBV19, the J call TRBJ1-5, with 8 bases identical to TRBD1. The ends lost 8 bases at V and 6 bases at J; junction bases unmatched: 15. The CDR3 spans 16 residues. Germline V gene data show CDR1 as LNHDA and CDR2 as SQIVND (reference sequence). The CDR3 loop reads CASDGLRQGLGQPQHF. CDR3 DNA: TGTGCCAGTGATGGGCTGCGACAGGGGCTTGGTCAGCCCCAGCATTTT.

The gene calls are TRBV7-8 and TRBJ1-2; tentative D call: TRBD1 (5 bases). Trimming removed 6 bases at V and 8 bases at J, with 16 bases between. This CDR3 region has 13 residues. Germline loops: CDR1 SGHVS, CDR2 FQNEAQ. CDR3 loop: CASRGDPLGGYTF. The CDR3 DNA reads TGTGCCAGCAGGGGGGACCCCCTGGGGGGCTACACCTTC. The variable domain in full, with the rest retrieved from reference TRBV7-8 and TRBJ1-2, is GAGVSQSPRYKVAKRGQDVALRCDPISGHVSLFWYQQALGQGPEFLTYFQNEAQLDKSGLPSDRFFAERPEGSVSTLKIQRTQQEDSAVYLCASRGDPLGGYTFGSGTRLTVV.

The chain links TRBV18 to TRBJ2-7; D may be TRBD2 (6 bases). Germline-derived CDR1 and CDR2 are KGHSH and LQKENI. The V end lost 2 bases, the J end lost 4 bases, and 18 bases lay between the germline ends. The CDR3 runs 16 residues. CDR3 in amino acids: CASSPAVGGGRYEQYF. In DNA form, the CDR3 reads TGTGCCAGCTCACCAGCGGTGGGAGGTGGGAGGTACGAGCAGTACTTC.